Included here is one TCR beta chain sequence, with context. Recruits, aged roughly 18 to 100 years, lived in 24 US areas. V was shortened by 4 bases and J by 7 bases, with 14 bases between the two germline ends. The CDR3 spans 13 residues. Germline CDR1 and CDR2: LGHDT and YNNKEL (reference sequence). The entry originates in a study of blood T cell repertoires in COVID-19. Across the study: Acute and convalescent COVID-19 samples came from the United States, Italy and Spain. PBMCs, B-cell-depleted T cells, or T cells were the source of the cDNA or gDNA that made up the material.

Measured with immunoSEQ multiplex PCR; TCRdb has only the in-frame clones, and not every one. The table has 180,000 or so clones, approximately 80% seen once; the top ten hold approximately 10%. The rearrangement uses TRBV3-1 (or the pseudogene TRBV3-2) and TRBJ2-7, with a tentative D call TRBD1 (5 bases). The source material was PBMCs or T cells enriched from blood (not recorded which). The clonotype was recovered from a man between 50 and 59 years old who had recovered from COVID-19. CDR3 nucleotide sequence: TGTGCCAGCAGCCTGGGGCGTTCCGGGGAGCAGTACTTC. It yields the protein CASSLGRSGEQYF.